Listed here are 18 T cell receptor beta chains from one sample, sequenced in a study of T cells after yellow fever vaccination. TCRdb reanalysed the 5' RACE reads using MiXCR and keeps one entry per CDR3 protein. The sample lists approximately 260,000 distinct CDR3 sequences; 10% to 15% were seen once. Sequenced here: CD4+ T cells sorted from PBMCs, sampled 45 days after the yellow fever booster vaccination. These receptor sequences come from a man aged 25 to 40 who received the YFV17D yellow fever vaccine.

The chain couples TRBV18 to TRBJ2-2; D might be TRBD2 (5 bases). V dropped 3 bases and J dropped 0 bases, with 11 bases sitting between them. CDR1 and CDR2 (germline): KGHSH, LQKENI. The CDR3 has 16 residues. CDR3 in amino acids: CASSPLRAPNTGELFF. CDR3 coding DNA: TGTGCCAGCTCACCTTTGAGGGCCCCGAACACCGGGGAGCTGTTTTTT.

The chain carries TRBV12-5 and TRBJ2-6; D is tentatively TRBD1 or TRBD2 (5 bases each). The germline CDR1 and CDR2 sequences are LGHNT and FRNRAP. V lost 5 bases to trimming and J lost 2 bases, with 10 bases between them. This CDR3 is 15 amino acids long. The CDR3: CASGRDGTGANVLTF. In nucleotides, the CDR3 is TGTGCTAGTGGTAGGGACGGAACTGGGGCCAACGTCCTGACTTTC.

In this sample, this clonotype turned up a few times. The V gene is TRBV28, the J gene TRBJ2-1; maybe TRBD2 (6 bases). CDR3 length: 15 residues. From germline, CDR1 is MDHEN and CDR2 SYDVKM. V was trimmed by 6 bases and J by 4 bases, leaving 16 bases between them. CDR3 in DNA: TGTGCCAGCAGGTCGGACTATGGGGAATACAATGAGCAGTTCTTC. It yields the protein CASRSDYGEYNEQFF.

This clonotype was found many times. This chain joins TRBV7-3 and TRBJ2-3; 8 bases line up with TRBD2. Germline-derived CDR1 and CDR2 are SGHTA and FQGTGA. The CDR3 has 13 amino acids. Losses at the gene ends were 5 bases for V and 6 bases for J; bases not matched to a gene: 4. CDR3 sequence: CASSLGRDDTQYF. DNA of the CDR3: TGTGCCAGCAGCCTCGGGAGGGACGATACGCAGTATTTT. Based on the CDR3 plus reference TRBV7-3 and TRBJ2-3, the full variable domain is GAGVSQTPSNKVTEKGKYVELRCDPISGHTALYWYRQSLGQGPEFLIYFQGTGAADDSGLPNDRFFAVRPEGSVSTLKIQRTERGDSAVYLCASSLGRDDTQYFGPGTRLTVL.

V gene TRBV9 combines with J gene TRBJ1-1; D gene uncertain. V lost 3 bases and J 1 base, leaving 7 bases between the germline ends. Germline assignment: CDR1 SGDLS and CDR2 YYNGEE. The CDR3 is made up of 13 amino acids. CDR3 nucleotides: TGTGCCAGCAGCGCCAGCCCGAACACTGAAGCTTTCTTT. Encoded protein: CASSASPNTEAFF.

The chain combines TRBV20-1 with TRBJ2-5; weak D call: TRBD2 (6 bases). The CDR3 has 14 residues. Germline-derived CDR1 and CDR2 are DFQATT and SNEGSKA (reference sequence). V gave up 5 bases and J gave up 4 bases, with 17 bases separating them. This CDR3 is CSAGRAIGGETQYF. In DNA form, the CDR3 reads TGCAGTGCTGGAAGGGCCATCGGGGGAGAGACCCAGTACTTC.

This clonotype has just a few counts. The chain links TRBV6-5 to TRBJ2-7, with TRBD2 matching over 10 bases. The CDR3 contains 17 residues. The germline CDR1 and CDR2 sequences are MNHEY and SVGAGI. With V trimmed by 2 bases and J by 6 bases, 13 bases remained unmatched. The CDR3 region is CASSYGPAGGPGLEQYF. The CDR3, as DNA: TGTGCCAGCAGTTACGGTCCAGCGGGAGGGCCCGGGCTCGAGCAGTACTTC.

This clonotype was observed a handful of times. CDR3 in DNA: TGTGCCAGCAGCCCCCGGGGCAGCCTGAACACTGAAGCTTTCTTT. Translating gives CASSPRGSLNTEAFF. The V gene is TRBV9, the J gene TRBJ1-1; maybe TRBD1 (5 bases). Germline V gives CDR1 SGDLS, CDR2 YYNGEE. Trimming shortened V by 4 bases and J by 0 bases, and 13 bases separated the two germline ends. This CDR3 comprises 15 residues.

J is TRBJ2-1 and V is TRBV7-2; D is possibly TRBD1 (5 bases). The CDR3 spans 16 residues. Per the germline V gene, CDR1 is SGHTA and CDR2 is FQGNSA. V gave up 5 bases and J gave up 0 bases, with 14 bases separating them. CDR3 nucleotide sequence: TGTGCCAGCAGCGAAAGGGCAGGGTACTCCTACAATGAGCAGTTCTTC. Protein product: CASSERAGYSYNEQFF.

J is TRBJ2-2 and V is TRBV4-3; D not certain. The CDR3 has 13 residues. CDR1 is LGHNA and CDR2 is YSLEER in the germline V gene. The ends were cut back, 1 base at V and 6 bases at J, with 6 bases in the middle. CDR3: CASSQGEAGELFF. The CDR3 nucleotides read TGCGCCAGCAGCCAAGGTGAAGCCGGGGAGCTGTTTTTT.

This clonotype appeared a few times. V usage is TRBV7-8 and J usage is TRBJ2-3; no clear D. CDR3 length: 16 residues. V was pared by 1 base and J by 3 bases, with 14 bases between. Germline CDR1 is SGHVS and CDR2 is FQNEAQ. In DNA form, the CDR3 reads TGTGCCAGCAGCTTAGTACGCGGAATTTTGACAGATACGCAGTATTTT. Translating it yields CASSLVRGILTDTQYF.

For the CDR3, the DNA is TGTGCCAGCAGACACGACAAGGGGACCGAGCAGTACTTC. Protein product: CASRHDKGTEQYF. This chain uses TRBV3-1 with TRBJ2-7; either TRBD1 or TRBD2 may supply D (5 bases each). The CDR3 runs 13 residues. V was cut by 6 bases and J by 6 bases, with 15 bases left in between. Germline V gene lookup returns CDR1 LGHDT and CDR2 YNNKEL (reference sequence).

The gene calls are TRBV28 and TRBJ2-7, with a weak D call TRBD2 (6 bases). Trimming took off 6 bases at V and 7 bases at J, with 22 bases between the two ends. Germline V gene data show CDR1 as MDHEN and CDR2 as SYDVKM. The CDR3 runs to 15 residues. The CDR3, as DNA: TGTGCCAGCAGACGCCGACTAGACATTGGGGTGGAGCAGTACTTC. The encoded protein is CASRRRLDIGVEQYF.

This clonotype was counted a few times. The J gene is TRBJ2-1, the V gene TRBV7-9; 11 nucleotides align to TRBD1. Germline values: CDR1 SEHNR, CDR2 FQNEAQ (reference sequence). V lost 5 bases to trimming and J lost 6 bases; unmatched junction nucleotides: 3. The CDR3 has 14 amino acids. The CDR3 reads CASSHGQGANEQFF. CDR3 DNA sequence: TGTGCCAGCAGCCACGGACAGGGGGCCAATGAGCAGTTCTTC.

The V call is TRBV27, the J call TRBJ2-5, with a tentative D call TRBD1 (7 bases). Germline CDR1 is MNHEY and CDR2 is SMNVEV (reference sequence). This CDR3 has 15 amino acids. Trimming removed 2 bases at V and 5 bases at J, with 15 bases between. CDR3 residues: CASSLLRQGGETQYF. DNA for the CDR3: TGTGCCAGCAGTTTACTACGGCAGGGGGGCGAGACCCAGTACTTC.

The V gene is TRBV6-5, the J gene TRBJ2-7; possibly TRBD1 or TRBD2 for D (6 bases each). The CDR3 runs to 15 residues. Per the germline V gene, CDR1 is MNHEY and CDR2 is SVGAGI. V dropped 2 bases and J dropped 2 bases, with 13 bases sitting between them. CDR3 in amino acids: CASSYPPGAPYEQYF. CDR3 nucleotide sequence: TGTGCCAGCAGTTACCCCCCGGGGGCACCCTACGAGCAGTACTTC.

The chain links TRBV6-5 to TRBJ2-7, with D perhaps being TRBD1 or TRBD2 (5 bases each). Germline V CDR1 and CDR2: MNHEY, SVGAGI. V was clipped by 3 bases and J by 5 bases, with 14 bases between them. CDR3 length equals 14 residues. The CDR3 sequence is CASSYYWGYDEQYF. The CDR3 region has the DNA TGTGCCAGCAGTTATTATTGGGGGTACGACGAGCAGTACTTC.

This clonotype was counted between two and nine times. The chain joins TRBV20-1 to TRBJ2-2; 12 nucleotides agree with TRBD2. CDR1 DFQATT and CDR2 SNEGSKA come from the germline V gene (reference sequence). The CDR3 spans 13 residues. V shed 5 bases, J shed 7 bases, and the junction held 2 bases outside the gene matches. The CDR3 DNA reads as TGCAGTGCTCCGGGACTAGCGGGCGGGGAGCTGTTTTTT. This encodes CSAPGLAGGELFF.